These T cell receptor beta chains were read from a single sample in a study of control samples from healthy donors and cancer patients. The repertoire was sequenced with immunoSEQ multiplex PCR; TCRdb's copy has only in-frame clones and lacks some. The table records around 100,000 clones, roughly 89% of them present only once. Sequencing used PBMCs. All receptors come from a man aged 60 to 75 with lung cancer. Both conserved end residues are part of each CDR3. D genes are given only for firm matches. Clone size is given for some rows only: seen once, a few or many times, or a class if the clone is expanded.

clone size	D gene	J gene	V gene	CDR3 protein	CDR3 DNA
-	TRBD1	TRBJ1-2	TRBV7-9	CASSPGGTGGVGGYTF	TGTGCCAGCAGCCCCGGAGGGACAGGGGGCGTGGGAGGCTACACCTTC
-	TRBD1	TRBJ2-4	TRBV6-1	CASSDRLGQGVNIQYF	TGTGCCAGCAGTGATCGCCTAGGACAGGGGGTTAACATTCAGTACTTC
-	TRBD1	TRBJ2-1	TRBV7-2	CASSSLPTGLANEQFF	TGTGCCAGCAGCTCCCTTCCGACAGGGCTGGCCAATGAGCAGTTCTTC
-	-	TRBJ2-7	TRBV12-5	CASGLALGVAGSYEQYF	TGTGCTAGTGGTTTGGCACTGGGTGTGGCGGGCTCCTACGAGCAGTACTTC
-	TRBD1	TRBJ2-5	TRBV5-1	CASSLALTGGGPETQYF	TGCGCCAGCAGCTTGGCCTTGACAGGGGGTGGGCCGGAGACCCAGTACTTC
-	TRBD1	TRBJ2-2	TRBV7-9	CASSGDGQGNTGELFF	TGTGCCAGCAGCGGCGATGGACAGGGGAACACCGGGGAGCTGTTTTTT
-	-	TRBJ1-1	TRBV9	CASSVDGASSTEAFF	TGTGCCAGCAGCGTAGATGGAGCCTCGTCCACTGAAGCTTTCTTT
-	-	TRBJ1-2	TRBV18	CASSPQPGPVYGYTF	TGTGCCAGCTCACCACAACCGGGACCAGTATATGGCTACACCTTC
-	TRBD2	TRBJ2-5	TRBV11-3	CASSPAGGRVETQYF	TGTGCCAGCAGCCCCGCGGGGGGACGTGTAGAGACCCAGTACTTC
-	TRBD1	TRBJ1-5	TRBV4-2	CASSQVTGGSQPQHF	TGTGCCAGCAGCCAAGTGACAGGGGGCTCTCAGCCCCAGCATTTT
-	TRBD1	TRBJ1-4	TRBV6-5	CASRPPGQGNEKLFF	TGTGCCAGCAGGCCTCCGGGACAGGGGAATGAAAAACTGTTTTTT
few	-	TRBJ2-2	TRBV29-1	CSVGAGNTGELFF	TGCAGCGTTGGAGCAGGGAACACCGGGGAGCTGTTTTTT
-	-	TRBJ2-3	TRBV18	CASSPPGRGTDTQYF	TGTGCCAGCTCACCACCGGGGCGAGGGACAGATACGCAGTATTTT
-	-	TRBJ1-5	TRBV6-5	CASSYYGNSNQPQHF	TGTGCCAGCAGTTACTACGGAAATAGCAATCAGCCCCAGCATTTT
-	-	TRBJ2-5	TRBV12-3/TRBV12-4	CASRLAVRETQYF	TGTGCCAGCAGGCTAGCCGTCAGAGAGACCCAGTACTTC
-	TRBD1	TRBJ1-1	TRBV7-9	CASSRGQGTEAFF	TGTGCCAGCAGCCGGGGACAGGGAACTGAAGCTTTCTTT